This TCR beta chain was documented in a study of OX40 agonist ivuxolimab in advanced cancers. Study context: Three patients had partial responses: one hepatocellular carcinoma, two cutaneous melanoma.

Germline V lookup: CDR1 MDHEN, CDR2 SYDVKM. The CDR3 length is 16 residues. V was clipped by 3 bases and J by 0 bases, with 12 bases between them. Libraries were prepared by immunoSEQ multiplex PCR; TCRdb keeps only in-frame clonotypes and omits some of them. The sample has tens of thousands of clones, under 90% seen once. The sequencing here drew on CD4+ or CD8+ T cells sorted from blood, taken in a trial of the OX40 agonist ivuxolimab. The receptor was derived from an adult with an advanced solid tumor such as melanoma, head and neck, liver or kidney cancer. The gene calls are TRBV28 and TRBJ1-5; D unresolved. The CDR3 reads CASSFARGLSNQPQHF. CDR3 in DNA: TGTGCCAGCAGTTTCGCCCGTGGGCTTAGCAATCAGCCCCAGCATTTT. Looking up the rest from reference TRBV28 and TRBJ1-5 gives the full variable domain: DVKVTQSSRYLVKRTGEKVFLECVQDMDHENMFWYRQDPGLGLRLIYFSYDVKMKEKGDIPEGYSVSREKKERFSLILESASTNQTSMYLCASSFARGLSNQPQHFGDGTRLSIL.